The entry below gives a single TCR beta chain sequence along with its context. Assay: immunoSEQ multiplex PCR; the TCRdb copy retains only in-frame clones and omits some. The sample holds 110,000 or so clones; more than 70% are singletons and the top ten take about two fifths. The sample belongs to a study of control samples from healthy donors and cancer patients. The CDR3 sequence is 14 residues long. From germline, CDR1 is GTSNPN and CDR2 SVGIG (reference sequence). Between the trimmed V and J ends, which lost 3 bases and 1 base, there was a span of 12 bases. The TCR originated in a man aged 50-59 years in good health. This chain uses TRBV30 with TRBJ1-1; the D is unclear. Sequencing was carried out using blood. The CDR3 is CAWSDGLPNTEAFF. CDR3 nucleotides: TGTGCCTGGAGCGACGGACTGCCGAACACTGAAGCTTTCTTT.